Listed below are T cell receptor beta chains from one sample, sequenced in a study of blood T cell repertoires in COVID-19. Assay: immunoSEQ multiplex PCR; the TCRdb copy retains only in-frame clones and omits some. The table has approximately 70,000 clones, less than 95% seen once. Sequenced sample: peripheral blood. All receptors derive from a woman aged 55-75 years with active COVID-19. Each CDR3 is given with its conserved first and last residue. A D gene is named only where the DNA matches it firmly.

j_call d_call v_call cdr3_aa
TRBJ1-2 TRBD1 TRBV7-9 CASSLVTGSGNYGYTF
TRBJ1-5 NA TRBV4-1 CASSQGAQYSNQPQHF
TRBJ2-3 NA TRBV6-5 CASSPPGTDTQYF
TRBJ1-2 NA TRBV10-1 CASSDQGFGYTF
TRBJ2-7 NA TRBV28 CASSYYLEQYF
TRBJ1-5 NA TRBV2 CASSEMLAARGPQHF
TRBJ2-7 TRBD1 TRBV2 CASSRGDRGQGEQYF
TRBJ2-7 TRBD2 TRBV6-2/TRBV6-3 CASSYSTSGRQEQYF
TRBJ2-7 TRBD1 TRBV28 CASTSGQGVAYEQYF
TRBJ2-7 TRBD2 TRBV18 CASSHSSGPALYEQYF
TRBJ1-1 NA TRBV9 CASSVAVNTEAFF
TRBJ2-5 NA TRBV18 CASSQGQGKETQYF
TRBJ1-2 TRBD1 TRBV19 CASSLPGQGWNGYTF
TRBJ2-7 TRBD2 TRBV7-9 CASSLDRGLGYEQYF
TRBJ2-7 NA TRBV18 CASSPQPGSSYEQYF
TRBJ2-1 NA TRBV30 CAWSGGAEQFF
TRBJ2-7 TRBD2 TRBV9 CASSVDGGFIGEQYF
TRBJ1-1 NA TRBV5-4 CASTGFTTALNTEAFF
TRBJ1-1 NA TRBV5-1 CASSFDLSGNTEAFF
TRBJ2-2 NA TRBV14 CASSQNRVTGELFF
TRBJ2-3 NA TRBV7-2 CASSLSRDTQYF
TRBJ2-1 NA TRBV14 CASSQGSNEQFF
TRBJ1-5 NA TRBV6-6 CASGRVGKGSNQPQHF
TRBJ2-3 TRBD2 TRBV18 CASSPQSGRGADTQYF
TRBJ2-1 NA TRBV3-1/TRBV3-2 CASSAQKPGSSYNEQFF
TRBJ2-1 NA TRBV5-1 CASSWTSDSPDNEQFF
TRBJ2-1 TRBD2 TRBV27 CASTGLRGPYNEQFF
TRBJ2-1 TRBD2 TRBV28 CASSVAGGVDEQFF
TRBJ1-3 NA TRBV25-1 CASSARGGAAGNTIYF
TRBJ2-1 TRBD2 TRBV24-1 CATSDPTGTSGRGSFF
TRBJ2-7 TRBD2 TRBV6-5 CASRQRTSRGEQYF
TRBJ2-7 TRBD2 TRBV10-3 CAISEAGEPYEQYF
TRBJ2-7 NA TRBV6-5 CASSPPRPSGGEQYF
TRBJ2-5 TRBD2 TRBV5-6 CASSSRIAGHQETQYF
TRBJ2-7 TRBD1 TRBV11-2 CASSPGTGGLGEQYF
TRBJ2-5 NA TRBV28 CASSLRVGGALDQETQYF
TRBJ2-5 NA TRBV7-2 CASSLTPQGTQYF
TRBJ2-5 NA TRBV7-7 CASSLVAGKEETQYF
TRBJ2-5 TRBD1 TRBV10-3 CAISESVGQGPQETQYF
TRBJ2-2 NA TRBV27 CASSLPRGRSTGELFF
TRBJ2-1 TRBD2 TRBV29-1 CSVEGRGTSGRNEQFF
TRBJ1-2 NA TRBV5-1 CASSRVVGSGYTF
TRBJ2-7 TRBD2 TRBV5-1 CASSLGLAGASYEQYF
TRBJ2-1 TRBD2 TRBV2 CASNGLAGAAEQFF
TRBJ2-3 NA TRBV19 CASTVRTASTDTQYF